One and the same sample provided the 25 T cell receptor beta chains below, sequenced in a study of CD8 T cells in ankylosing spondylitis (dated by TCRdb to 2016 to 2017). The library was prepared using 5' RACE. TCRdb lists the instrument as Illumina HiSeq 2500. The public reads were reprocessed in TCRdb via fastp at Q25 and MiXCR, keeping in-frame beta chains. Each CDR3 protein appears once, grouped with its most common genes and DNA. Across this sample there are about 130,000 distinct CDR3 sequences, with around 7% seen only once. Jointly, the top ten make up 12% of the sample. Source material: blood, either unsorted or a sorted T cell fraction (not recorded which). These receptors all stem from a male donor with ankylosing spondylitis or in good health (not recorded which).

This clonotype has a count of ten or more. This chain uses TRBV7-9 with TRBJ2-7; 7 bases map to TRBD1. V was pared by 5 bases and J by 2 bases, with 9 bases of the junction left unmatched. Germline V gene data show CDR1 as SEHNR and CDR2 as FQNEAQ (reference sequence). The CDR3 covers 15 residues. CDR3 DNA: TGTGCCAGCAGCCATACCGGCCAGGGGGCCTACGAGCAGTACTTC. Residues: CASSHTGQGAYEQYF.

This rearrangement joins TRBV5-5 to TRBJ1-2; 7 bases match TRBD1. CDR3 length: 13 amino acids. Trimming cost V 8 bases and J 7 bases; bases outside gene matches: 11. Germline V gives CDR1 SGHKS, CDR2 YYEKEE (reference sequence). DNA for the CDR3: TGTGCCAGGGGCCCGAGGGACAGCAGTGGCTACACCTTC. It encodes CARGPRDSSGYTF.

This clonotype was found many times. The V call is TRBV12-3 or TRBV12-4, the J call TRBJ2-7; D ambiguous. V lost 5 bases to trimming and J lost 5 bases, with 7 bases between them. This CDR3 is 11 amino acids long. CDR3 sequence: CASSRVNEQYF. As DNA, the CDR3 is TGTGCCAGCAGTCGCGTCAACGAGCAGTACTTC.

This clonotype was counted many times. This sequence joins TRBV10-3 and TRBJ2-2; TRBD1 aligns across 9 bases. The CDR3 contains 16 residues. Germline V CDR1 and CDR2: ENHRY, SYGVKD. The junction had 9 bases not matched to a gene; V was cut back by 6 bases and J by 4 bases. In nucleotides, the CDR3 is TGTGCCATCAGGCTCCCGGGACAGGGCTCCACCGGGGAGCTGTTTTTT. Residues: CAIRLPGQGSTGELFF.

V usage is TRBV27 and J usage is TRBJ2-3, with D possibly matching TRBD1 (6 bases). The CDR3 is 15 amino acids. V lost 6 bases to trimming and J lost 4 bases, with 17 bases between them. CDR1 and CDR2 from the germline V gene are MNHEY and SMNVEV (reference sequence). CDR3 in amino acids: CASSRWDIGADTQYF. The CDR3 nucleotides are TGTGCCAGCAGCCGCTGGGACATTGGAGCAGATACGCAGTATTTT.

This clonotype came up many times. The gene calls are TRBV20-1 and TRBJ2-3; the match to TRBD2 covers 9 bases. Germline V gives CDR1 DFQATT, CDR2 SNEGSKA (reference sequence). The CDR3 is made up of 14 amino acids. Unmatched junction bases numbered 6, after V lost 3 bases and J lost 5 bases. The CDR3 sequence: CSASSLAGLDTQYF. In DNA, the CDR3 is TGCAGTGCTAGTTCCCTAGCGGGACTAGATACGCAGTATTTT.

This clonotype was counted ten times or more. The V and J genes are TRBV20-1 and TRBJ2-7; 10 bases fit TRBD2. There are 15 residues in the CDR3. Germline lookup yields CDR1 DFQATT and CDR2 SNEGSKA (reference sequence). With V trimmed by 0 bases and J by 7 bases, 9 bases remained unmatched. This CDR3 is CSARDPAGGPEEQYF. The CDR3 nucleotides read TGCAGTGCTAGAGATCCAGCGGGGGGGCCGGAAGAGCAGTACTTC.

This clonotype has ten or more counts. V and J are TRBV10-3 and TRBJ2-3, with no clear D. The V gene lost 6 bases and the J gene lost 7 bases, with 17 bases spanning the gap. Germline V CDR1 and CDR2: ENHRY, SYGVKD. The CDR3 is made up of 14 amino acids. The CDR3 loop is CAISEPRLANTQYF. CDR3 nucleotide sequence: TGTGCCATCAGCGAACCCCGACTCGCAAATACGCAGTATTTT.

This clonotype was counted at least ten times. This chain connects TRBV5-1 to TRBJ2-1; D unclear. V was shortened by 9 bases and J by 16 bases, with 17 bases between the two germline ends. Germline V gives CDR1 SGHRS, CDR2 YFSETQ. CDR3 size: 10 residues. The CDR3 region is CAIVDGFRFF. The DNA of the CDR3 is TGCGCCATCGTGGACGGATTCCGATTCTTC.

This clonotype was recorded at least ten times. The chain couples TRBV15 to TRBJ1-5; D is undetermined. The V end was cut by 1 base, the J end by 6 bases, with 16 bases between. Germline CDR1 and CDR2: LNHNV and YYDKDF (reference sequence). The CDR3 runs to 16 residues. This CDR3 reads CATSRAAMSPPQPQHF. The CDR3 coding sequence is TGTGCCACCAGCAGAGCTGCCATGTCTCCCCCTCAGCCCCAGCATTTT.

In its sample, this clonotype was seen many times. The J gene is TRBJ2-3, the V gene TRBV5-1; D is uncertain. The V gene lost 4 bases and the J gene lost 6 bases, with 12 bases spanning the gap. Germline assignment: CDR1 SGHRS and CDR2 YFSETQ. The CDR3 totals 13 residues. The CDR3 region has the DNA TGCGCCAGCAGCGTAAACCTGGTGGATACGCAGTATTTT. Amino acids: CASSVNLVDTQYF.

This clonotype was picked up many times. CDR3 amino acids: CASSVGGGSSYNEQFF. The CDR3 DNA sequence: TGTGCCAGCAGCGTAGGTGGCGGGAGCTCCTACAATGAGCAGTTCTTC. This rearrangement joins TRBV9 to TRBJ2-1, with TRBD2 matching 7 bases. Germline CDR1 and CDR2: SGDLS and YYNGEE. The CDR3 loop spans 16 amino acids. J lost 0 bases, V lost 0 bases, and 3 bases had no gene match.

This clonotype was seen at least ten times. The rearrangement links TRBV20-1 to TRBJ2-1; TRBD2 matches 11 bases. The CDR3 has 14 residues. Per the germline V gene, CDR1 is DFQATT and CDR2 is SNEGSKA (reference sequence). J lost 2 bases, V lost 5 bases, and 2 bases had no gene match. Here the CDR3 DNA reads TGCAGTGCTCCGACTAGCGGGGCCTACAATGAGCAGTTCTTC. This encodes CSAPTSGAYNEQFF.

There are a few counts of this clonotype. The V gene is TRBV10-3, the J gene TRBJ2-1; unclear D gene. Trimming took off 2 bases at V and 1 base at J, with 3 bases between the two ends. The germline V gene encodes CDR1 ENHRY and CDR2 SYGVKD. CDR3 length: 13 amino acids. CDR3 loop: CAISEGSYNEQFF. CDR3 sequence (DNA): TGTGCCATCAGTGAGGGGTCCTACAATGAGCAGTTCTTC.

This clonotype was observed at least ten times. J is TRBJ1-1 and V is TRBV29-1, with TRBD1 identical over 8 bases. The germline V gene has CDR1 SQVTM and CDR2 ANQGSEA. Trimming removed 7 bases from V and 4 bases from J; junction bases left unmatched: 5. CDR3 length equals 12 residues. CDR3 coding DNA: TGCAGCGCCGATACAGGGGGCACTGAAGCTTTCTTT. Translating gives CSADTGGTEAFF.

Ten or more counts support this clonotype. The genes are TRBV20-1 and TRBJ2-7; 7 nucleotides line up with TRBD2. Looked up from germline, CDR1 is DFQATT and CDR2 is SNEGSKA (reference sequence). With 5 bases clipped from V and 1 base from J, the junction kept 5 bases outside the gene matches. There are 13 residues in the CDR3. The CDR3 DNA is TGCAGTGCTCGCGGGGGATCATCCTACGAGCAGTACTTC. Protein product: CSARGGSSYEQYF.

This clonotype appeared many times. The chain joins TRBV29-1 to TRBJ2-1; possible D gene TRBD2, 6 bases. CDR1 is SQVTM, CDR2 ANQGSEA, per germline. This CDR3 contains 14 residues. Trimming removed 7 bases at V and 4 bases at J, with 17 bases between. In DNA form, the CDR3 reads TGCAGCGGATCGGTGCGGGGTTCGTACAATGAGCAGTTCTTC. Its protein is CSGSVRGSYNEQFF.

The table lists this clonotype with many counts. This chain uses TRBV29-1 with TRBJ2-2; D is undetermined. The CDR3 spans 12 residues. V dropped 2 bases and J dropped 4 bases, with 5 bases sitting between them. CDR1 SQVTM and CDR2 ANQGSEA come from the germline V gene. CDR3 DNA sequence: TGCAGCGTTGAAAGCGCCACCGGGGAGCTGTTTTTT. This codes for CSVESATGELFF.

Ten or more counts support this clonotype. CDR3 nucleotide sequence: TGTGCCAGCATTGAAGGCAGGAACACTGAAGCTTTCTTT. It codes for CASIEGRNTEAFF. J is TRBJ1-1 and V is TRBV28; D is ambiguous. Germline CDR1 reads MDHEN; CDR2 reads SYDVKM. This CDR3 comprises 13 residues. Trimming pared 7 bases from V and 1 base from J, leaving 10 bases between.

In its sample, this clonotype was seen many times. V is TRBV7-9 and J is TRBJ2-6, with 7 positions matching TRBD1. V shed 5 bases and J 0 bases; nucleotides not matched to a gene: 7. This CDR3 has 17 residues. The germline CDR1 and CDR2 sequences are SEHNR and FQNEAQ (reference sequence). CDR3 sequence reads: CASSPGQASSGANVLTF. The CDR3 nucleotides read TGTGCCAGCAGCCCAGGACAGGCTTCCTCTGGGGCCAACGTCCTGACTTTC.

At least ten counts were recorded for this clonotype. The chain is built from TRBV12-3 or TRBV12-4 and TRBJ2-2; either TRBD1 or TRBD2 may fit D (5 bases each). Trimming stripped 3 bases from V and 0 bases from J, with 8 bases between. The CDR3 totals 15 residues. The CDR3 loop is CASSFWGPNTGELFF. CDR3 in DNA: TGTGCCAGCAGTTTTTGGGGACCGAACACCGGGGAGCTGTTTTTT.

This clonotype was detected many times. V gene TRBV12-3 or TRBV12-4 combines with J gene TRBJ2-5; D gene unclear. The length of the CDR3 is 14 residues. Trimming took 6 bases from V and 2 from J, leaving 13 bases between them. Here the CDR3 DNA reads TGTGCCAGCAGCCCCGAAAGCAAACAAGAGACCCAGTACTTC. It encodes CASSPESKQETQYF.

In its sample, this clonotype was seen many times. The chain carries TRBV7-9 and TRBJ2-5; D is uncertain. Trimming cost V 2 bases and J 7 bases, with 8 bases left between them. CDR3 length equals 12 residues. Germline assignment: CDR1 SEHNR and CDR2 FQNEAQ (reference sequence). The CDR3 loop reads CASSLPIGTQYF. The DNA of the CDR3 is TGTGCCAGCAGCTTACCGATCGGGACCCAGTACTTC.

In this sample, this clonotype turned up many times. As DNA, the CDR3 is TGTGCCAGCAGTTCAGCTCTAGCGGGAGGGACCTACGAGCAGTACTTC. This sequence encodes CASSSALAGGTYEQYF. The chain combines TRBV28 with TRBJ2-7; 12 bases are shared with TRBD2. The CDR3 length is 16 residues. CDR1 and CDR2 (germline): MDHEN, SYDVKM. V shed 4 bases and J 2 bases; nucleotides not matched to a gene: 6.

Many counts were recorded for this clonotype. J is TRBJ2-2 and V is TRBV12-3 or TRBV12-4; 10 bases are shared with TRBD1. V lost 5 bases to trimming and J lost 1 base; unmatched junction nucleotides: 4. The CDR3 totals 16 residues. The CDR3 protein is CASSPRTGGNTGELFF. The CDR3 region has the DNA TGTGCCAGCAGTCCCCGGACAGGGGGGAACACCGGGGAGCTGTTTTTT.